The 32 T cell receptor beta chains given below trace back to one sample, sequenced in a study of identical twins. A single record per CDR3 protein comes from TCRdb applying MiXCR to the 5' RACE reads. The sample contains around 250,000 distinct CDR3 sequences, approximately 11% of which appear only once. Another study also made use of these data, one on yellow fever vaccine responses in identical twins.

Sequencing was performed on memory (CD45RO+) T cells sorted from blood. The receptors come from a woman between 18 and 30 years old in good health.

This clonotype was picked up a small number of times. This chain uses TRBV6-1 with TRBJ2-1, with D perhaps TRBD2 (5 bases). V was shortened by 8 bases and J by 7 bases, with 24 bases between the two germline ends. CDR3 length equals 16 residues. Germline V CDR1 and CDR2: MNHNS, SASEGT. DNA of the CDR3: TGTGCCAGCCGGTCCGGTGGGCTAGCTGCTGGTAATGAGCAGTTCTTC. It translates to CASRSGGLAAGNEQFF.

The V and J genes are TRBV7-2 and TRBJ2-5, with 9 nucleotides matching TRBD1. This CDR3 is 15 amino acids long. V lost 4 bases, J lost 2 bases, and 5 bases stayed unmatched. CDR1 and CDR2 from the germline V gene are SGHTA and FQGNSA. The DNA of the CDR3 is TGTGCCAGCAGCTCCCGGGACAGGGTTCAAGAGACCCAGTACTTC. This encodes CASSSRDRVQETQYF. Full variable domain (remainder filled in from reference TRBV7-2 and TRBJ2-5): GAGVSQSPSNKVTEKGKDVELRCDPISGHTALYWYRQSLGQGLEFLIYFQGNSAPDKSGLPSDRFSAERTGGSVSTLTIQRTQQEDSAVYLCASSSRDRVQETQYFGPGTRLLVL.

This clonotype has at least ten counts. The genes are TRBV6-2 or TRBV6-3 and TRBJ2-3; D possibly corresponds to TRBD1 (6 bases). From germline, CDR1 is MNHEY and CDR2 SVGEGT. Trimming shortened V by 0 bases and J by 5 bases, and 15 bases separated the two germline ends. The CDR3 consists of 16 residues. The CDR3 protein is CASSYSRGQFGDTQYF. As DNA, the CDR3 is TGTGCCAGCAGTTACTCCCGAGGACAGTTTGGAGATACGCAGTATTTT.

The chain joins TRBV3-1 to TRBJ1-1; tentative D call: TRBD1 (6 bases). Per germline, CDR1 LGHDT and CDR2 YNNKEL (reference sequence). Trimming took off 4 bases at V and 8 bases at J, with 14 bases between the two ends. The CDR3 is made up of 13 amino acids. CDR3 sequence: CASSLRGKVEAFF. The DNA of the CDR3 is TGTGCCAGCAGCCTTAGGGGGAAGGTGGAAGCTTTCTTT.

V gene TRBV30 combines with J gene TRBJ1-1; 9 positions agree with TRBD1. CDR3 length: 17 residues. Looked up from germline, CDR1 is GTSNPN and CDR2 is SVGIG (reference sequence). V shed 1 base, J shed 4 bases, and the junction held 13 bases outside the gene matches. The CDR3 coding sequence is TGTGCCTGGAGTGCAGGATACAGGGGGCGTTTGGGCACTGAAGCTTTCTTT. Protein: CAWSAGYRGRLGTEAFF. Variable domain in full (rest from reference TRBV30 and TRBJ1-1): SQTIHQWPATLVQPVGSPLSLECTVEGTSNPNLYWYRQAAGRGLQLLFYSVGIGQISSEVPQNLSASRPQDRQFILSSKKLLLSDSGFYLCAWSAGYRGRLGTEAFFGQGTRLTVV.

This clonotype occurred many times. The chain links TRBV15 to TRBJ2-5; no reliable D call. Trimming shortened V by 2 bases and J by 5 bases, and 12 bases separated the two germline ends. The CDR3 length is 14 residues. Germline V gene sequence: CDR1 LNHNV, CDR2 YYDKDF (reference sequence). The CDR3: CATSRILSSETQYF. The CDR3 DNA reads as TGTGCCACCAGCAGAATCTTGTCGTCGGAGACCCAGTACTTC.

The chain links TRBV21-1 to TRBJ2-7; TRBD2 is taken as the D call from the table, unchecked against the DNA. TRBV21-1 is assigned pseudogene status. There are 14 residues in the CDR3. This CDR3 is CASSNAQGGCEQYF. The CDR3 coding sequence is TGTGCCAGCAGCAACGCCCAGGGAGGTTGCGAGCAGTACTTC.

The chain uses TRBV5-1 and TRBJ2-1; 9 bases fit TRBD1. V was clipped by 7 bases and J by 5 bases; unmatched bases: 7. The CDR3 contains 14 residues. Germline CDR1 reads SGHRS; CDR2 reads YFSETQ. The CDR3 sequence is CASSAGQGNNEQFF. In DNA, the CDR3 is TGCGCCAGCTCGGCGGGACAGGGCAACAATGAGCAGTTCTTC. Complete variable domain (other parts from reference TRBV5-1 and TRBJ2-1): KAGVTQTPRYLIKTRGQQVTLSCSPISGHRSVSWYQQTPGQGLQFLFEYFSETQRNKGNFPGRFSGRQFSNSRSEMNVSTLELGDSALYLCASSAGQGNNEQFFGPGTRLTVL.

In its sample, this clonotype was seen a few times. The rearrangement uses TRBV20-1 and TRBJ1-2, with D perhaps TRBD1 (5 bases). The CDR3 runs to 13 residues. Trimming shortened V by 6 bases and J by 5 bases, and 16 bases separated the two germline ends. Germline-derived CDR1 and CDR2 are DFQATT and SNEGSKA (reference sequence). The CDR3 DNA follows: TGCAGTGCCTTTACGGGGCGCGGGTATGGCTACACCTTC. It yields the protein CSAFTGRGYGYTF.

This clonotype has just a few counts. The chain employs TRBV10-3 and TRBJ1-6, with D tentatively TRBD1 (5 bases). Trimming stripped 3 bases from V and 9 bases from J, with 15 bases between. Germline V gives CDR1 ENHRY, CDR2 SYGVKD. This CDR3 is 15 amino acids long. DNA of the CDR3: TGTGCCATCAGTGAAGTTATCCAGGGCACTTCACCCCTCCACTTT. Its protein is CAISEVIQGTSPLHF.

This clonotype was recorded many times. The J gene is TRBJ1-3, the V gene TRBV14, with D unresolved. CDR3 length equals 16 residues. Germline loops: CDR1 SGHDN, CDR2 FVKESK. The ends were cut back, 0 bases at V and 0 bases at J, with 9 bases in the middle. The CDR3 coding sequence is TGTGCCAGCAGCCAAGATCACCTTAGCTCTGGAAACACCATATATTTT. Its translation: CASSQDHLSSGNTIYF.

This clonotype was detected many times. The chain combines TRBV29-1 with TRBJ2-2, with no clear D. Germline V CDR1 and CDR2: SQVTM, ANQGSEA. The CDR3 covers 14 residues. V lost 6 bases and J 0 bases, leaving 11 bases between the germline ends. CDR3 loop: CSVSGVPNTGELFF. Written as DNA, the CDR3 is TGCAGCGTGTCTGGGGTCCCGAACACCGGGGAGCTGTTTTTT.

This clonotype has a count of ten or more. An end of the junction differs from the germline gene, which may be a read error. The chain carries TRBV7-7 and TRBJ2-2; D is ambiguous. Germline-derived CDR1 and CDR2 are SSHAT and FNYEAQ (reference sequence). CDR3 size: 15 residues. CDR3: CASSRTEAKTGELFF. The CDR3 bases are TGTGCTAGCAGTAGGACCGAGGCGAAGACCGGGGAGCTGTTTTTT.

This clonotype has more than one count but fewer than ten. The chain has TRBV7-6 and TRBJ2-2; possible D gene TRBD2, 6 bases. CDR1 SGHVS and CDR2 FNYEAQ come from the germline V gene. V was clipped by 2 bases and J by 0 bases, with 16 bases between them. The CDR3 has 18 amino acids. The CDR3 bases are TGTGCCAGCAGCTTAAGCGCGGGGCGCCTATCGAACACCGGGGAGCTGTTTTTT. Protein product: CASSLSAGRLSNTGELFF. The whole variable domain, remainder taken from reference TRBV7-6 and TRBJ2-2, is GAGVSQSPRYKVTKRGQDVALRCDPISGHVSLYWYRQALGQGPEFLTYFNYEAQQDKSGLPNDRFSAERPEGSISTLTIQRTEQRDSAMYRCASSLSAGRLSNTGELFFGEGSRLTVL.

The chain couples TRBV3-1 to TRBJ2-3, with D perhaps being TRBD1 or TRBD2 (5 bases each). Per germline, CDR1 LGHDT and CDR2 YNNKEL (reference sequence). V lost 11 bases to trimming and J lost 0 bases, with 18 bases between them. The CDR3 spans 15 residues. The CDR3 loop reads CASTQGDQSTDTQYF. The DNA of the CDR3 is TGTGCCTCCACCCAAGGGGACCAGAGCACAGATACGCAGTATTTT.

This clonotype showed up just a few times. The chain recombines TRBV7-2 with TRBJ2-2; 10 bases agree with TRBD2. Per germline, CDR1 SGHTA and CDR2 FQGNSA. V shed 5 bases and J 15 bases; nucleotides not matched to a gene: 18. There are 16 residues in the CDR3. The CDR3 reads CASSPGLARRSGEMFF. DNA of the CDR3: TGTGCCAGCAGCCCGGGACTAGCGCGAAGGTCCGGGGAAATGTTTTTT.

The chain combines TRBV7-2 with TRBJ2-3; D possibly corresponds to TRBD2 (5 bases). V was cut by 5 bases and J by 4 bases, with 16 bases left in between. The CDR3 spans 15 residues. Germline-derived CDR1 and CDR2 are SGHTA and FQGNSA. CDR3 sequence (DNA): TGTGCCAGCAGCCCCTCAGCTAGCCTCTCAGATACGCAGTATTTT. As protein: CASSPSASLSDTQYF.

This clonotype was detected a few times. The CDR3 DNA reads as TGTGCCAGCAGCTTGGCAGCGGGGGGCAAGAACACTGAAGCTTTCTTT. The encoded protein is CASSLAAGGKNTEAFF. V is TRBV9 and J is TRBJ1-1; a possible D gene is TRBD1 (6 bases). The V end lost 4 bases, the J end lost 1 base, and 17 bases lay between the germline ends. The CDR3 has 16 amino acids. Per the germline V gene, CDR1 is SGDLS and CDR2 is YYNGEE. The full variable domain, with the rest looked up from reference TRBV9 and TRBJ1-1, is DSGVTQTPKHLITATGQRVTLRCSPRSGDLSVYWYQQSLDQGLQFLIQYYNGEERAKGNILERFSAQQFPDLHSELNLSSLELGDSALYFCASSLAAGGKNTEAFFGQGTRLTVV.

This clonotype was counted at least ten times. This chain joins TRBV29-1 and TRBJ1-2, with 10 bases aligning to TRBD1. CDR1 is SQVTM, CDR2 ANQGSEA, per germline. This CDR3 is built from 16 residues. V lost 6 bases and J lost 4; bases outside the gene matches: 14. The CDR3: CSVDNMDRGAFYGYTF. Here the CDR3 DNA reads TGCAGCGTAGATAATATGGACAGGGGGGCCTTCTATGGCTACACCTTC.

This clonotype was counted between two and nine times. The V gene is TRBV20-1, the J gene TRBJ2-3, with D perhaps matching TRBD1 or TRBD2 (6 bases each). Trimming took 3 bases from V and 0 from J, leaving 13 bases between them. The CDR3 totals 15 residues. Germline V gives CDR1 DFQATT, CDR2 SNEGSKA (reference sequence). CDR3 coding DNA: TGCAGTGCTAGCCTGGACAGCGGGAGCACAGATACGCAGTATTTT. This encodes CSASLDSGSTDTQYF.

There are many counts of this clonotype. The chain recombines TRBV29-1 with TRBJ1-3; D is ambiguous. Looked up from germline, CDR1 is SQVTM and CDR2 is ANQGSEA. The CDR3 totals 14 residues. Trimming removed 7 bases at V and 0 bases at J, with 13 bases between. CDR3 DNA sequence: TGCAGCGCGACCCCTTATGACTCTGGAAACACCATATATTTT. The encoded protein is CSATPYDSGNTIYF.

This clonotype was seen a handful of times. The V and J genes are TRBV20-1 and TRBJ1-1, with TRBD1 as a possible D gene (5 bases). CDR3 length: 14 residues. Germline CDR1 and CDR2: DFQATT and SNEGSKA (reference sequence). V lost 1 base to trimming and J lost 1 base, with 10 bases between them. As DNA, the CDR3 is TGCAGTGCTAGAGGCGGTGGGGGGAACACTGAAGCTTTCTTT. The encoded protein is CSARGGGGNTEAFF.

This clonotype occurred a few times. The chain has TRBV28 and TRBJ2-3, with D tentatively TRBD2 (6 bases). Germline V CDR1 and CDR2: MDHEN, SYDVKM. The CDR3 extends over 14 amino acids. V was cut by 6 bases and J by 2 bases, with 12 bases left in between. The CDR3 sequence: CASRVSGTTDTQYF. For the CDR3, the DNA is TGTGCCAGCAGGGTTAGCGGAACCACAGATACGCAGTATTTT. The complete variable domain, with remaining parts taken from reference TRBV28 and TRBJ2-3, reads DVKVTQSSRYLVKRTGEKVFLECVQDMDHENMFWYRQDPGLGLRLIYFSYDVKMKEKGDIPEGYSVSREKKERFSLILESASTNQTSMYLCASRVSGTTDTQYFGPGTRLTVL.

The V call is TRBV21-1, the J call TRBJ1-2; TRBD1 was called by the table and not checked on the DNA. TRBV21-1 is termed a pseudogene. The CDR3 totals 18 residues. This chain's CDR3 is CASSKTGPRSTANYGYTF. The CDR3 DNA sequence: TGTGCCAGCAGCAAGACAGGGCCTAGGTCGACTGCTAACTATGGCTACACCTTC.

This chain links TRBV6-2 or TRBV6-3 with TRBJ2-4, with 9 bases identical to TRBD2. The V gene end was trimmed by 6 bases and the J gene end by 16 bases; junction bases not matched to a gene: 13. The length of the CDR3 is 13 residues. CDR1 and CDR2 (germline): MNHEY, SVGEGT. The CDR3 sequence is CASRPPGLAILYF. CDR3 in DNA: TGTGCCAGCAGACCCCCGGGACTAGCAATTCTTTACTTC.

The V call is TRBV12-3 or TRBV12-4, the J call TRBJ2-1, with TRBD2 identical over 7 bases. The CDR3 is 13 amino acids. V lost 9 bases, J lost 0 bases, and 2 bases stayed unmatched. CDR3 bases: TGTGCCAGTGAGCGGGACTCCTACAATGAGCAGTTCTTC. The encoded protein is CASERDSYNEQFF.

This clonotype has a count of ten or more. The rearrangement joins TRBV29-1 to TRBJ1-4; no clear D. V lost 5 bases, J lost 5 bases, and 18 bases lay in between. Germline V CDR1 and CDR2: SQVTM, ANQGSEA. This CDR3 has 15 amino acids. The CDR3 coding sequence is TGCAGCGTTAGGACGGTCTCAGTGGGAAATGAAAAACTGTTTTTT. Translated, it gives CSVRTVSVGNEKLFF.

This clonotype came up a few times. The chain is built from TRBV7-2 and TRBJ2-2, with TRBD1 matching over 7 bases. The germline V gene has CDR1 SGHTA and CDR2 FQGNSA. Trimming removed 7 bases from V and 1 base from J; junction bases left unmatched: 3. CDR3 length equals 14 residues. CDR3 sequence: CASTRGLNTGELFF. The CDR3 DNA sequence: TGTGCCAGCACGAGGGGGCTGAACACCGGGGAGCTGTTTTTT.

The V call is TRBV29-1, the J call TRBJ2-2; the D is unclear. The germline V gene encodes CDR1 SQVTM and CDR2 ANQGSEA. This CDR3 has 12 amino acids. Trimming left V 4 bases short and J 1 base short, with 4 bases between. CDR3 sequence: CSVAWNTGELFF. CDR3 in DNA: TGCAGCGTTGCGTGGAACACCGGGGAGCTGTTTTTT.

This clonotype was seen only a few times. V gene TRBV20-1 combines with J gene TRBJ1-6, with unresolved D. CDR1 and CDR2 from the germline V gene are DFQATT and SNEGSKA (reference sequence). Trimming left V 4 bases short and J 4 bases short, with 14 bases between. This CDR3 is built from 15 residues. The DNA for the CDR3 is TGCAGTGCTATGGGTGTCGGGCGTTATAATTCACCCCTCCACTTT. It encodes CSAMGVGRYNSPLHF.

The chain couples TRBV12-3 or TRBV12-4 to TRBJ2-5; D is unresolved. The CDR3 is 11 amino acids. The CDR3 here is CSSRLEETQYF. The CDR3 DNA reads TGTAGCTCTCGTTTAGAAGAGACCCAGTACTTC.

J is TRBJ2-1 and V is TRBV29-1, with D uncertain. The length of the CDR3 is 12 residues. V lost 4 bases and J lost 3, with 7 bases in between. Germline V gene lookup returns CDR1 SQVTM and CDR2 ANQGSEA. The chain's CDR3 is CSVGVDYNEQFF. DNA of the CDR3: TGCAGCGTTGGTGTAGACTACAATGAGCAGTTCTTC.